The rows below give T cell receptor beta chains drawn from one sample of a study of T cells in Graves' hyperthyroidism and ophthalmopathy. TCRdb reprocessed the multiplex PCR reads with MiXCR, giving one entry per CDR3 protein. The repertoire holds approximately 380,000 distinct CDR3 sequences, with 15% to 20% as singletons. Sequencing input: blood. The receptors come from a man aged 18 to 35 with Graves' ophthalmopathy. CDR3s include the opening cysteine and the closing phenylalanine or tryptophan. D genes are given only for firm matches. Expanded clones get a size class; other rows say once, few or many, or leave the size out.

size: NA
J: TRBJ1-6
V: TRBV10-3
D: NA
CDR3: CAISGDYNSPLHF
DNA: TGTGCCATCTCCGGGGACTATAATTCACCCCTCCACTTT

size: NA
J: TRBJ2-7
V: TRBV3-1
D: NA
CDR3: CASSQAGQASYEQYF
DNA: TGTGCCAGCAGCCAAGCTGGGCAGGCCTCCTACGAGCAGTACTTC

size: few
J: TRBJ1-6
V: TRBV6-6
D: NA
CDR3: CASSYSGVGQNSPLHF
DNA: TGTGCCAGCAGTTACTCGGGGGTCGGGCAGAATTCACCCCTCCACTTT

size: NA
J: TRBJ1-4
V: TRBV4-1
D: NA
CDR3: CASSPRTVPNEKLFF
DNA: TGCGCCAGCAGCCCGAGGACGGTTCCTAATGAAAAACTGTTTTTT

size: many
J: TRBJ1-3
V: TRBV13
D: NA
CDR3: CASSSDSSGNTIYF
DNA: TGTGCCAGCAGTTCCGACAGCTCTGGAAACACCATATATTTT

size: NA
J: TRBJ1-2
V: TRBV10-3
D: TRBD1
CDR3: CAITEDRIYGYTF
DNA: TGTGCCATCACCGAGGACAGGATCTATGGCTACACCTTC

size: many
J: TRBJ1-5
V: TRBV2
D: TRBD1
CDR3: CASSSTGLQPQHF
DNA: TGTGCCAGCAGCTCGACAGGGCTTCAGCCCCAGCATTTT

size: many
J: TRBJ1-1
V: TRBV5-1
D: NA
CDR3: CASSLKGSAARNTEAFF
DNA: TGCGCCAGCAGCTTGAAGGGCAGCGCCGCTCGGAACACTGAAGCTTTCTTT

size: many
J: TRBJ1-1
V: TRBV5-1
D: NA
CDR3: CASSLAGGDPEAFF
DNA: TGCGCCAGCAGCTTGGCCGGGGGTGACCCTGAAGCTTTCTTT

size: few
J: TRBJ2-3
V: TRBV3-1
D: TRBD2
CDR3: CASSPTGLAGGTDTQYF
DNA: TGTGCCAGCAGCCCCACCGGACTAGCGGGGGGGACGGATACGCAGTATTTT

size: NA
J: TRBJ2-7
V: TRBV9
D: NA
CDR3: CASSEPLGEQYF
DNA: TGTGCCAGCAGCGAGCCACTCGGGGAGCAGTACTTC

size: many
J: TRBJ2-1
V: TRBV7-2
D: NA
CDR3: CASSLAGGANEQFF
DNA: TGTGCCAGCAGCTTAGCGGGGGGGGCCAATGAGCAGTTCTTC

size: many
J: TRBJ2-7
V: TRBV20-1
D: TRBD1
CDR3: CSALGQGAYEQYF
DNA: TGCAGTGCTTTGGGACAGGGGGCCTACGAGCAGTACTTC

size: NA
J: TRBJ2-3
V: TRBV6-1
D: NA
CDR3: CASSDVSDTQYF
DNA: TGTGCCAGCAGTGATGTATCGGATACGCAGTATTTT

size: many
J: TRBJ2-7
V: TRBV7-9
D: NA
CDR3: CASSMSSYEQYF
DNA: TGTGCCAGCAGCATGAGCTCCTACGAGCAGTACTTC

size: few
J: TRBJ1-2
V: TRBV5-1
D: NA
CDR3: CASSLVGMHGYTF
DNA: TGCGCCAGCAGCTTGGTTGGAATGCATGGCTACACCTTC

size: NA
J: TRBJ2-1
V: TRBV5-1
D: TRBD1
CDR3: CASSFGAGGYNEQFF
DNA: TGCGCCAGCAGCTTTGGGGCAGGGGGTTACAATGAGCAGTTCTTC

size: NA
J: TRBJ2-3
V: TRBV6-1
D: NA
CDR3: CASSEVSTDTQYF
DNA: TGTGCCAGCAGTGAGGTCTCCACAGATACGCAGTATTTT

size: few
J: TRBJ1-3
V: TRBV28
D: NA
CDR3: CASSLVRQSSGNTIYF
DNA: TGTGCCAGCAGTCTGGTTCGACAGAGTTCTGGAAACACCATATATTTT

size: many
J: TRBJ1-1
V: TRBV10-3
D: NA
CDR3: CAISEGTANTEAFF
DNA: TGTGCCATCAGTGAGGGGACGGCGAACACTGAAGCTTTCTTT

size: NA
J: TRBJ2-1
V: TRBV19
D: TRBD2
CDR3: CASIGVAGPPYNEQFF
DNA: TGTGCCAGTATTGGAGTAGCGGGGCCCCCCTACAATGAGCAGTTCTTC

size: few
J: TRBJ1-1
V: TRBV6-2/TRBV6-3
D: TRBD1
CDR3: CASRGHRDRGLEAFF
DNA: TGTGCCAGCAGGGGACACCGGGACAGGGGGCTTGAAGCTTTCTTT

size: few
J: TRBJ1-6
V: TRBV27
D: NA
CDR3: CASSLQGWSSYNSPLHF
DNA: TGTGCCAGCAGTTTACAGGGGTGGAGCTCCTATAATTCACCCCTCCACTTT

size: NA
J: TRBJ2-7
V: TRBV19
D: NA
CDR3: CASSIPSLRDEQYF
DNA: TGTGCCAGTAGTATCCCCAGCCTTCGGGACGAGCAGTACTTC

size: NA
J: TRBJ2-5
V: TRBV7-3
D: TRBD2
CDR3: CASSETGTSGGLGETQYF
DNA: TGTGCCAGCAGCGAAACCGGGACTAGCGGGGGCCTGGGGGAGACCCAGTACTTC

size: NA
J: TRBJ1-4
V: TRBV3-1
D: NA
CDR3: CASSQGRGEKLFF
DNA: TGTGCCAGCAGCCAAGGGCGGGGCGAAAAACTGTTTTTT

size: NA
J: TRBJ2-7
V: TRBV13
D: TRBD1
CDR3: CASSFRRRDSSYEQYF
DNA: TGTGCCAGCAGCTTTCGGCGACGGGACAGCTCCTACGAGCAGTACTTC

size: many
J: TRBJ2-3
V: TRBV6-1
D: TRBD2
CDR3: CASSEQLAGGPGDTQYF
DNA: TGTGCCAGCAGTGAACAACTAGCGGGGGGGCCCGGAGATACGCAGTATTTT

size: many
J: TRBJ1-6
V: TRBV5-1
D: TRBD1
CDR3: CASSPGTGVGSPLHF
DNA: TGCGCCAGCAGCCCCGGGACAGGGGTGGGTTCACCCCTCCACTTT

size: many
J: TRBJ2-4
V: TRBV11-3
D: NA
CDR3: CASSFTDRSIQYF
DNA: TGTGCCAGCAGCTTTACCGATCGAAGCATTCAGTACTTC

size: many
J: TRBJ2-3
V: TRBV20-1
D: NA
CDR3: CSAVKRQGTDTQYF
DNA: TGCAGTGCCGTAAAACGACAGGGCACAGATACGCAGTATTTT